These T cell receptor beta chains were read from a single sample in a study of shared clonotypes between healthy human individuals. Profiling relied on immunoSEQ multiplex PCR, and the TCRdb table lists in-frame clones only, not all of them. There are over a million clones in the sample; about 75% occur only once, and approximately 1.5% lies in the top ten. The sample taken for sequencing was memory CD4+ T cells sorted from blood. The origin of the receptors is a man between 18 and 35 years old in good health. Each CDR3 is given with its conserved first and last residue. The D gene is left open where the match is weak. A row's size may be missing; if present it is once, few, many or a size class.

j_gene | abundance | v_gene | d_gene | CDR3nt | CDR3aa
TRBJ2-3 | - | TRBV7-2 | - | TGTGCCAGCAGCTTGGCCTTGGGGGTCAGCACAGATACGCAGTATTTT | CASSLALGVSTDTQYF
TRBJ1-5 | few | TRBV5-5 | TRBD1 | TGTGCCAGCAGCTGGGGGACAGGCGGGAATAGCAATCAGCCCCAGCATTTT | CASSWGTGGNSNQPQHF
TRBJ2-1 | - | TRBV23-1 | TRBD1 | TGCGCCAGCAGTCAATCGTCCCTTCCCGGGACAGGGTCGTTCAATGAGCAGTTCTTC | CASSQSSLPGTGSFNEQFF
TRBJ2-7 | - | TRBV5-1 | TRBD1 | TGCGCCAGCGGGACAGGGGACAACTCCTACGAGCAGTACTTC | CASGTGDNSYEQYF
TRBJ2-7 | - | TRBV19 | TRBD2 | TGTGCCAGTAGTATCGGGACTAGCGGGACCAAATACCGCTCCTACGAGCAGTACTTC | CASSIGTSGTKYRSYEQYF
TRBJ1-2 | few | TRBV2 | TRBD1 | TGTGCCAGCAGGGATGGGGACAGGCAACTCTATGGCTACACCTTC | CASRDGDRQLYGYTF
TRBJ2-5 | - | TRBV20-1 | - | TGCAGTGCTAGACCACAAGAGACCCAGTACTTC | CSARPQETQYF
TRBJ1-3 | - | TRBV18 | - | TGTGCCAGCTCCCCCGACAGGCCCTACTCTGGAAACACCATATATTTT | CASSPDRPYSGNTIYF
TRBJ2-6 | - | TRBV11-3 | - | TGTGCCAGCAGCTTAGGGACGCTCGTGGCTGGGGCCAACGTCCTGACTTTC | CASSLGTLVAGANVLTF
TRBJ2-6 | - | TRBV6-5 | - | TGTGCCAGCAGTAACCTCAATCCTGGGGCCAACGTCCTGACTTTC | CASSNLNPGANVLTF
TRBJ1-6 | - | TRBV5-1 | TRBD1 | TGCGCCAGCAGATTTCAAACTTCCGGGACAGCCTATAATTCACCCCTCCACTTT | CASRFQTSGTAYNSPLHF
TRBJ1-2 | - | TRBV11-2 | - | TGTGCCAGCAGACCCTCCTCGGGACTCCGTGGCTACACCTTC | CASRPSSGLRGYTF
TRBJ1-1 | few | TRBV19 | - | TGTGCCAGTAGTAGAGGGCCCATTGAACCTTTCTTT | CASSRGPIEPFF
TRBJ1-1 | - | TRBV6-5 | - | TGTGCCAGCAGTTACAGGACGGGGAACACTGAAGCTTTCTTT | CASSYRTGNTEAFF
TRBJ1-1 | - | TRBV19 | - | TGTGCCAGTAGTATAGTGGGTTTGAACACTGAAGCTTTCTTT | CASSIVGLNTEAFF
TRBJ1-1 | few | TRBV29-1 | - | TGCAGCTTTCGACGCGGAAACACTGAAGCTTTCTTT | CSFRRGNTEAFF
TRBJ1-5 | - | TRBV2 | - | TGTGCCAGCAAGGGGACCAGGAATCAGCCCCAGCATTTT | CASKGTRNQPQHF
TRBJ1-1 | few | TRBV2 | - | TGTGCCAGCAGGGGTGAGACGCCCGAAGCTTTCTTT | CASRGETPEAFF
TRBJ1-6 | - | TRBV23-1 | - | TGCGCCAGCAGTCAGTCGGCCAAGTTGCGTAATTCACCCCTCCACTTT | CASSQSAKLRNSPLHF
TRBJ2-2 | few | TRBV5-1 | - | TGCGCCAGCACACCCCCGCGGACCGGGGAGCTGTTTTTT | CASTPPRTGELFF
TRBJ2-5 | few | TRBV7-9 | TRBD2 | TGTGCCAGCAGCTTGGCTAGCGGCCTTCTCCAAGAGACCCAGTACTTC | CASSLASGLLQETQYF
TRBJ1-4 | - | TRBV27 | - | TGTGCCAGCAGTCCCCGCCCAGCGGCTAATGAAAAACTGTTTTTT | CASSPRPAANEKLFF
TRBJ2-6 | - | TRBV7-9 | TRBD1 | TGTGCCAGCAGAAGGGACAGGCTCTCTGGGGCCAACGTCCTGACTTTC | CASRRDRLSGANVLTF
TRBJ2-1 | - | TRBV7-2 | TRBD1 | TGTGCCAGCAGCTCAAAAACAGGGGGCATGAAGGTCTTC | CASSSKTGGMKVF
TRBJ2-7 | many | TRBV14 | - | TGTGCCAGCAGCCAAGAAACTGCTTCCTACGAGCAGTACTTC | CASSQETASYEQYF
TRBJ2-2 | - | TRBV5-5 | - | TGTGCCAGCAGCAGGGGACTGAACACCGGGGAGCTGTTTTTT | CASSRGLNTGELFF
TRBJ1-1 | - | TRBV7-9 | TRBD1 | TGTGCCAGCAGCTGGGGACAGGGGGCGGGCACTGAAGCTTTCTTT | CASSWGQGAGTEAFF
TRBJ2-3 | - | TRBV5-5 | TRBD2 | TGTGCCAGCAGGGACGGACTAGCAGATACGCAGTATTTT | CASRDGLADTQYF
TRBJ2-7 | - | TRBV2 | - | TGTGCCAGCAGTGAAAAATACGAGCAGTACTTC | CASSEKYEQYF
TRBJ2-1 | - | TRBV9 | TRBD2 | TGTGCCAGCAGCGTGACTAGCGGGAGTTCCTACAATGAGCAGTTCTTC | CASSVTSGSSYNEQFF
TRBJ2-3 | - | TRBV28 | TRBD2 | TGTGCCAGCAGTTTTTCCAGCGGGGGGGCATTGGGCACAGATACGCAGTATTTT | CASSFSSGGALGTDTQYF
TRBJ2-3 | - | TRBV28 | TRBD1 | TGTGCCAGCAGGGACAGGGGGAAAGAGACGCAGTATTTT | CASRDRGKETQYF
TRBJ1-1 | - | TRBV9 | TRBD1 | TGTGCCAGCAGCGTAGGGCAGGGGGGCAACACTGAAGCTTTCTTT | CASSVGQGGNTEAFF
TRBJ2-3 | - | TRBV6-1 | TRBD1 | TGTGCCAGCAGGGTGGGACAGGGGGACACAGATACGCAGTATTTT | CASRVGQGDTDTQYF
TRBJ1-1 | - | TRBV6-6 | TRBD1 | TGTGCCAGCGTCCGGGACAGGGGACCTGAAGCTTTCTTT | CASVRDRGPEAFF
TRBJ1-4 | - | TRBV30 | - | TGTGCCTGGAGTATAAACAGTGGGGAAAAACTGTTTTTT | CAWSINSGEKLFF
TRBJ2-1 | - | TRBV7-2 | TRBD2 | TGTGCCAGCAGACTAGCGGGAGCCAATGAGCAGTTCTTC | CASRLAGANEQFF
TRBJ1-1 | - | TRBV18 | - | TGTGCCAGCTCATCGCTCTCACAGGGGAACACTGAAGCTTTCTTT | CASSSLSQGNTEAFF
TRBJ1-4 | few | TRBV4-1 | - | TGCGCCAGCAGCCACGACTGGACAACAACTAATGAAAAACTGTTTTTT | CASSHDWTTTNEKLFF
TRBJ1-2 | - | TRBV7-2 | - | TGTGCCAGCAGCGTCACCGGGACGGGGAACTATGGCTACACCTTC | CASSVTGTGNYGYTF
TRBJ2-6 | - | TRBV7-8 | TRBD1 | TGTGCCAGCAGCTTAAGGGACAGCGTCTCTGGGGCCAACGTCCTGACTTTC | CASSLRDSVSGANVLTF
TRBJ2-5 | - | TRBV10-3 | - | TGTGCCATCAGTGTCCAGGGAGAGACCCAGTACTTC | CAISVQGETQYF
TRBJ2-1 | - | TRBV7-6 | TRBD2 | TGTGCCAGCAGCTCTCTTGGGCTAGCGGAGGCCTACAATGAGCAGTTCTTC | CASSSLGLAEAYNEQFF
TRBJ1-2 | few | TRBV19 | TRBD1 | TGTGCCAGTAGTGCCCAGACAGGGAACTATGGCTACACCTTC | CASSAQTGNYGYTF
TRBJ1-1 | - | TRBV6-5 | - | TGTGCCAGCAGTTACTCTGGCTACACTGAAGCTTTCTTT | CASSYSGYTEAFF
TRBJ2-4 | - | TRBV4-3 | - | TGCGCCAGCAGCCAAGTTCTCTCGGGACCATCAAACATTCAGTACTTC | CASSQVLSGPSNIQYF
TRBJ1-1 | few | TRBV7-9 | - | TGTGCCAGCAGCCCGGGACAGAACACTGAAGCTTTCTTT | CASSPGQNTEAFF
TRBJ1-4 | few | TRBV29-1 | TRBD1 | TGCAGCGTTTGGGACAGGAATGAAAAACTGTTTTTT | CSVWDRNEKLFF
TRBJ2-3 | few | TRBV4-3 | TRBD1 | TGCGCCAGCAGCCAAGAAGAACGAGGGCAGGGGGCAGATACGCAGTATTTT | CASSQEERGQGADTQYF
TRBJ2-5 | - | TRBV11-1 | - | TGTGCCAGCAGTCCCCCCATCAGGGGGGGCGAAAAGACCCAGTACTTC | CASSPPIRGGEKTQYF
TRBJ1-1 | - | TRBV4-2 | - | TGTGCCAGCAGCCAAGGGGAGATATTCGAAACCCCCCAAGCTTTCTTT | CASSQGEIFETPQAFF
TRBJ1-2 | - | TRBV7-2 | - | TGTGCCAGCAGCCTCCAGACAGCCTCGACCTATGGCTACACCTTC | CASSLQTASTYGYTF
TRBJ1-2 | many | TRBV6-1 | TRBD1 | TGTGCCAGCACCGCCGGGACAGCTTATGGCTACACCTTC | CASTAGTAYGYTF
TRBJ2-3 | - | TRBV5-6 | - | TGTGCCAGCAGCTTGGATGCCAGATTCACAGATACGCAGTATTTT | CASSLDARFTDTQYF
TRBJ1-1 | - | TRBV7-3 | TRBD1 | TGTGCCAGCAGCTTCGGGACAGGGGGTATTACTGAAGCTTTCTTT | CASSFGTGGITEAFF
TRBJ2-2 | few | TRBV6-5 | TRBD1 | TGTGCCAGCAGACCGGGACAGAGAACAACCGGGGAGCTGTTTTTT | CASRPGQRTTGELFF
TRBJ2-3 | once | TRBV5-1 | TRBD1 | TGCGCCAGCAGCCTCAGGGGGCAGGACACAGATACGCAGTATTTT | CASSLRGQDTDTQYF
TRBJ2-1 | few | TRBV5-1 | TRBD2 | TGCGCCAGCAGCTACGGGAGGGCGGGCTCCTACAATGAGCAGTTCTTC | CASSYGRAGSYNEQFF
TRBJ1-2 | - | TRBV19 | - | TGTGCCAGTAGTCCCCCGGGGGGGGGCTATGGCTACACCTTC | CASSPPGGGYGYTF
TRBJ1-1 | - | TRBV21-1 | - | TGTGCCAGCAGCAGAATTGAGGGATCGAACGCTGAAGCTTTCTTT | CASSRIEGSNAEAFF